The source of this T cell receptor beta chain is a study of cytomegalovirus exposure and HLA in healthy donors. The CDR3 runs 11 residues. Germline values: CDR1 DFQATT, CDR2 SNEGSKA (reference sequence). Primers included in the PCR were 60 Vbeta and 13 Jbeta primers. Sequencing used immunoSEQ multiplex PCR; TCRdb keeps in-frame clones, though not all of them. The sample includes some 200,000 clones, 82% of them seen just once. V is TRBV20-1 and J is TRBJ2-5, with D possibly TRBD2 on 6 matching bases. TRBJ2-7 matches the DNA end more closely, so the J call is doubtful. Source material: PBMCs. The TCR sequence derives from a woman between 18 and 29 years old in good health and CMV-seronegative. In nucleotides, the CDR3 is TGCAGTGCTCGACTAGGATACGAGCAGTACTTC. Protein: CSARLGYEQYF.